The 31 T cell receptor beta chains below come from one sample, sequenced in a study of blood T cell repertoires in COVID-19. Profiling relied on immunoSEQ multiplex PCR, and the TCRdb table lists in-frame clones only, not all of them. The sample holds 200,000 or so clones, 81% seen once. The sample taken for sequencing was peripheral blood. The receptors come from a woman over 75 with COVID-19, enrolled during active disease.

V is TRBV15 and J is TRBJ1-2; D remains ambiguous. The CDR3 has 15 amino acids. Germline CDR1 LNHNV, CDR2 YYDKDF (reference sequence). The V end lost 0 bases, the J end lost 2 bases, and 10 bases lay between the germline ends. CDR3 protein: CATSRDALQNYGYTF. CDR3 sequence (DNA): TGTGCCACCAGCAGAGACGCATTACAGAACTATGGCTACACCTTC.

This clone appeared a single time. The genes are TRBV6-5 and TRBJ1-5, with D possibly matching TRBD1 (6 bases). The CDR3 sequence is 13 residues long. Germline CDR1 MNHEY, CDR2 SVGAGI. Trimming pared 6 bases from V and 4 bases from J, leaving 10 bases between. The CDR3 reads CASSADRNQPQHF. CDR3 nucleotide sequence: TGTGCCAGCAGCGCGGACAGAAATCAGCCCCAGCATTTT.

Written as DNA, the CDR3 is TGCGCCAGCAGCTCGGGGTTCGGGGAACAGAACACTGAAGCTTTCTTT. Translation: CASSSGFGEQNTEAFF. The V call is TRBV5-1, the J call TRBJ1-1; no clear D gene. The CDR3 is made up of 16 amino acids. From germline, CDR1 is SGHRS and CDR2 YFSETQ. Deletions cut 3 bases from V and 1 base from J, with 16 bases between.

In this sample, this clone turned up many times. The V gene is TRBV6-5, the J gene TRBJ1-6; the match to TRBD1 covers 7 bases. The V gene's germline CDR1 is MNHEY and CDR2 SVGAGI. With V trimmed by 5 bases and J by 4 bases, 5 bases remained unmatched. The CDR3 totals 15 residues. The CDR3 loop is CASSRGTAYNSPLHF. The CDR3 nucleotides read TGTGCCAGCAGTCGCGGGACAGCATATAATTCACCCCTCCACTTT.

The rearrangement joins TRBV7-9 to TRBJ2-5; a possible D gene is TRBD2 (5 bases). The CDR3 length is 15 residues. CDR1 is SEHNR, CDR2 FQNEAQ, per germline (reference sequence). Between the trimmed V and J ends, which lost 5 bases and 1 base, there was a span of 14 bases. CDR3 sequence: CASSPALRVQETQYF. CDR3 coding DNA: TGTGCCAGCAGCCCAGCCTTGAGGGTCCAAGAGACCCAGTACTTC. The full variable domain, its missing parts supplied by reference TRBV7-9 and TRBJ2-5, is DTGVSQNPRHKITKRGQNVTFRCDPISEHNRLYWYRQTLGQGPEFLTYFQNEAQLEKSRLLSDRFSAERPKGSFSTLEIQRTEQGDSAMYLCASSPALRVQETQYFGPGTRLLVL.

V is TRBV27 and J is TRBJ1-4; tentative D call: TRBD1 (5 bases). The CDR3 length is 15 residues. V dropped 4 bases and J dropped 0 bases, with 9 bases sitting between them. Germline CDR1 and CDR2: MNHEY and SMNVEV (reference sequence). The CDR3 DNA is TGTGCCAGCAGTTCGACAGCAGCAACTAATGAAAAACTGTTTTTT. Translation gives CASSSTAATNEKLFF.

In DNA form, the CDR3 reads TGCGCCAGCAGCTCCGGGACAGGGGGCTTCTATGGCTACACCTTC. Its translation is CASSSGTGGFYGYTF. The chain combines TRBV5-1 with TRBJ1-2, with 12 nucleotides matching TRBD1. CDR3 length: 15 amino acids. Germline assignment: CDR1 SGHRS and CDR2 YFSETQ. V gave up 3 bases and J gave up 4 bases; unmatched junction bases: 4. Complete variable domain (other parts from reference TRBV5-1 and TRBJ1-2): KAGVTQTPRYLIKTRGQQVTLSCSPISGHRSVSWYQQTPGQGLQFLFEYFSETQRNKGNFPGRFSGRQFSNSRSEMNVSTLELGDSALYLCASSSGTGGFYGYTFGSGTRLTVV.

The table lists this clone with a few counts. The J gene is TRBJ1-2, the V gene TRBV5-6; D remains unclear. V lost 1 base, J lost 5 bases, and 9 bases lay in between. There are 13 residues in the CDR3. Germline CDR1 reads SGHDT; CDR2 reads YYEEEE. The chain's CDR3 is CASSLYDKYGYTF. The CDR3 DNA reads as TGTGCCAGCAGCTTGTACGACAAGTATGGCTACACCTTC.

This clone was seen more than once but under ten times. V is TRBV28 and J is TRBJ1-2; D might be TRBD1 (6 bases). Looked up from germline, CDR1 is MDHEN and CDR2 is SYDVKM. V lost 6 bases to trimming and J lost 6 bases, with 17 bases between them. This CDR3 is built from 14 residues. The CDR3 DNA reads TGTGCCAGCAGCCAGACAGGATCTGCGAATGGCTACACCTTC. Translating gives CASSQTGSANGYTF.

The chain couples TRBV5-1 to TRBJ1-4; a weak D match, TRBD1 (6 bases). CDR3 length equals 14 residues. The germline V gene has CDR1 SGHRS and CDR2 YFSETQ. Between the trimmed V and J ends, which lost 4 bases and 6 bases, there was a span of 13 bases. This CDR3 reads CASSLGQRHEKLFF. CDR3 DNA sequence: TGCGCCAGCAGCCTAGGACAGAGACATGAAAAACTGTTTTTT.

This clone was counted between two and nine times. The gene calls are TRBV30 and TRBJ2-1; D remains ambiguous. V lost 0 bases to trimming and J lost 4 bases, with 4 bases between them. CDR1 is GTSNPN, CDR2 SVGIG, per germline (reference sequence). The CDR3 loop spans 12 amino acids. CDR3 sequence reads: CAWSVRYNEQFF. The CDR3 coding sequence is TGTGCCTGGAGTGTGAGGTACAATGAGCAGTTCTTC.

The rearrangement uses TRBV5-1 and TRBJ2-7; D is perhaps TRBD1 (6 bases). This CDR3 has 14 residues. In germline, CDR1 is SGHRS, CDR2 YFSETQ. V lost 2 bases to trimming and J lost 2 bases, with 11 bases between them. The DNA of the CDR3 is TGCGCCAGCAGCTTTGAGGACAGAACCTACGAGCAGTACTTC. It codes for CASSFEDRTYEQYF.

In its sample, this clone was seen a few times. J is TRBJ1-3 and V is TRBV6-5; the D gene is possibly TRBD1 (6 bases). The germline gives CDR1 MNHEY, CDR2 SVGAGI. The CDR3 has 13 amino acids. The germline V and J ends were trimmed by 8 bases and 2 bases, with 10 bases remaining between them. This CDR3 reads CASGQLTGNTIYF. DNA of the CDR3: TGTGCCAGCGGACAGCTCACTGGAAACACCATATATTTT.

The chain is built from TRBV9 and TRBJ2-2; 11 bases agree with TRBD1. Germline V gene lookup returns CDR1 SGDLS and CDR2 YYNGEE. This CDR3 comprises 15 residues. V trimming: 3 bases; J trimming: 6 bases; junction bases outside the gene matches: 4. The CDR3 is CASSAPGQGAGELFF. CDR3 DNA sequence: TGTGCCAGCAGCGCCCCGGGACAGGGGGCCGGGGAGCTGTTTTTT.

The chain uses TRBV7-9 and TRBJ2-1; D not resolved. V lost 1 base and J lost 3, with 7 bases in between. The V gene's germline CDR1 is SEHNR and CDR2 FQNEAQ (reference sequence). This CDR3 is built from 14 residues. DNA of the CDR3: TGTGCCAGCAGCTTAGTATCTCGCTACAATGAGCAGTTCTTC. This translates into CASSLVSRYNEQFF.

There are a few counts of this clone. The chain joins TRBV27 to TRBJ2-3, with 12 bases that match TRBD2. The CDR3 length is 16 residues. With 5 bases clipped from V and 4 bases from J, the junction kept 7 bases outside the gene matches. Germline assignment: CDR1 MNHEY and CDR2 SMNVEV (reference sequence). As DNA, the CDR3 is TGTGCCAGCAGTCTTGCGGGACTAGCGGGCCCAGATACGCAGTATTTT. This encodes CASSLAGLAGPDTQYF.

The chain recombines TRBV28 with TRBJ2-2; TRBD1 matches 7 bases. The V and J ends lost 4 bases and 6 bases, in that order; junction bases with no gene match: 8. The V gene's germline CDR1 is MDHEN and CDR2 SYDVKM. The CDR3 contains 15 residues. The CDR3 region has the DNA TGTGCCAGCAGTTCCTTCCACAGGGGCGCCGGGGAGCTGTTTTTT. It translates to CASSSFHRGAGELFF.

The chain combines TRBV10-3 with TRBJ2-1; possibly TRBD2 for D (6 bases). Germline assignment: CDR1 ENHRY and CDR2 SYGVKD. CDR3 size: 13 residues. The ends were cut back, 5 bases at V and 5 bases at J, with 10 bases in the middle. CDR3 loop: CAISPGGDNEQFF. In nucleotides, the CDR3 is TGTGCCATCAGTCCCGGAGGGGACAATGAGCAGTTCTTC.

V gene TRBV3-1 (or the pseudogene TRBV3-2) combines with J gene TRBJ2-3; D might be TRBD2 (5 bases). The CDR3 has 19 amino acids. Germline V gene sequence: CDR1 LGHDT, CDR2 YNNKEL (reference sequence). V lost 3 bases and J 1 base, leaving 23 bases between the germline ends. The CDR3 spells CASSHKDPFSAWGTDTQYF. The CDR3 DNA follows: TGTGCCAGCAGCCACAAGGACCCCTTTAGCGCATGGGGCACAGATACGCAGTATTTT.

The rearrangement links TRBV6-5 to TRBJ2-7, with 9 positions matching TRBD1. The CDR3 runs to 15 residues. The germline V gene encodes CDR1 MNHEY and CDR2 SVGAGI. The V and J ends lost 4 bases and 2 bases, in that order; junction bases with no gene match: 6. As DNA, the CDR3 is TGTGCCAGCAGTTCCGGGACAGGGTACGCCTACGAGCAGTACTTC. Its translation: CASSSGTGYAYEQYF.

The CDR3 DNA sequence: TGTGCCAGCAGTGTAGGGGGAGTGAACACTGAAGCTTTCTTT. It translates to CASSVGGVNTEAFF. The chain is built from TRBV2 and TRBJ1-1; tentative D call: TRBD1 (6 bases). This CDR3 comprises 14 residues. Trimming took 4 bases from V and 0 from J, leaving 9 bases between them. Germline loops: CDR1 SNHLY, CDR2 FYNNEI.

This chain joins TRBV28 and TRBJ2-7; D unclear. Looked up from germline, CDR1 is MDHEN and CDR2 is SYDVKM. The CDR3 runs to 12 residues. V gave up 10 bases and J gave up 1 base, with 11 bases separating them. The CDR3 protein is CATTTNSYEQYF. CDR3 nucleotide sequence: TGTGCCACTACGACAAATTCCTACGAGCAGTACTTC. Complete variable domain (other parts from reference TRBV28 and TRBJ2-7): DVKVTQSSRYLVKRTGEKVFLECVQDMDHENMFWYRQDPGLGLRLIYFSYDVKMKEKGDIPEGYSVSREKKERFSLILESASTNQTSMYLCATTTNSYEQYFGPGTRLTVT.

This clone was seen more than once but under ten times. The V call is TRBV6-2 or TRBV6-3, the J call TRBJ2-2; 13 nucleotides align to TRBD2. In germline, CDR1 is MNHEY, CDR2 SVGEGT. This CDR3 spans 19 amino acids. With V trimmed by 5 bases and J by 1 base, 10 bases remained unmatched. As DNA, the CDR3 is TGTGCCAGCAGTCAACTAGCGGGGGGGCTCTTCTTGAACACCGGGGAGCTGTTTTTT. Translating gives CASSQLAGGLFLNTGELFF.

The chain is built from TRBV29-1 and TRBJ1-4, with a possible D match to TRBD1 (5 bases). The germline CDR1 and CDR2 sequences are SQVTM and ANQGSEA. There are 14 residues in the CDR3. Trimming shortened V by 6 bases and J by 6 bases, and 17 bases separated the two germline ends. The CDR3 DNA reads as TGCAGCGTATCCGAACGGGACTCCTATGAAAAACTGTTTTTT. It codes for CSVSERDSYEKLFF.

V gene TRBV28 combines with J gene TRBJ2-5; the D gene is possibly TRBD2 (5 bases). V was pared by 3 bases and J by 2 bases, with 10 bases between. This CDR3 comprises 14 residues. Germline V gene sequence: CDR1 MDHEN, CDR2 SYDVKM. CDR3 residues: CASSFLEDQETQYF. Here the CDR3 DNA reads TGTGCCAGCAGTTTTTTGGAGGATCAAGAGACCCAGTACTTC.

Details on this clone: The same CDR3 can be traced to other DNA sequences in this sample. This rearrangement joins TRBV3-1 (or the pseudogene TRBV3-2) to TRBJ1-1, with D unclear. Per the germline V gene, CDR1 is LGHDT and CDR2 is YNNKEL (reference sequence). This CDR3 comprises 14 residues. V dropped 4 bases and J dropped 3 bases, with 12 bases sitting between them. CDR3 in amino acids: CASSRAGGDTEAFF. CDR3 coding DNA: TGTGCCAGCAGCCGGGCGGGTGGGGACACTGAAGCTTTCTTT.

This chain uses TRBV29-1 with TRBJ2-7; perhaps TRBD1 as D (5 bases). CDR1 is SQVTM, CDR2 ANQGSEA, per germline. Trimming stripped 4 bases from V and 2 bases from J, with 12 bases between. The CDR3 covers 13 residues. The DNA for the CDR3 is TGCAGCGTTGCCCGACAGAATACCTACGAGCAGTACTTC. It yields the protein CSVARQNTYEQYF.

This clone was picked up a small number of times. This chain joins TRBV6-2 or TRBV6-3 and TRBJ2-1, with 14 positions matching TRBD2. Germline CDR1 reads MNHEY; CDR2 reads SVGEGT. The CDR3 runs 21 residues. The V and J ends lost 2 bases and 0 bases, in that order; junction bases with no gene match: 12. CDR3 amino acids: CASSYPSGLAGDFSSYNEQFF. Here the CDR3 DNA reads TGTGCCAGCAGTTACCCCTCGGGACTAGCGGGGGACTTTAGCTCCTACAATGAGCAGTTCTTC.

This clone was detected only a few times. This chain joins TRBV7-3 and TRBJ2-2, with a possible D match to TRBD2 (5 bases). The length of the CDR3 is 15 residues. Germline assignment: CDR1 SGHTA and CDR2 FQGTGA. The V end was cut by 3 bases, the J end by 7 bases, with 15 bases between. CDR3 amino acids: CASSFPAGVGGELFF. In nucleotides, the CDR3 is TGTGCCAGCAGCTTTCCTGCCGGGGTAGGCGGGGAGCTGTTTTTT.

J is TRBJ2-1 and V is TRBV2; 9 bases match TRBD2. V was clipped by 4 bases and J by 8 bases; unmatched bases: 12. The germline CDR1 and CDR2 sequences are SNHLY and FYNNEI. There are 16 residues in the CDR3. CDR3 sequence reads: CASSAQAGRGGHEQFF. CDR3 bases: TGTGCCAGCAGTGCCCAAGCGGGGCGGGGGGGCCATGAGCAGTTCTTC.

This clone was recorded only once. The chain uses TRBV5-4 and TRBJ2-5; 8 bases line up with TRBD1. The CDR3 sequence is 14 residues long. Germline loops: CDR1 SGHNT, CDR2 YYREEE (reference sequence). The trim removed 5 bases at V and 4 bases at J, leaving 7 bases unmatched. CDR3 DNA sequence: TGTGCCAGCAGTCAGGGGGCGTCTCGAGAGACCCAGTACTTC. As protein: CASSQGASRETQYF.